This T cell receptor (beta chain) derives from a study of shared clonotypes between healthy human individuals. Study-wide results and caveats: Larger estimated richness was generally seen in naive subsets than in memory subsets. The authors expected sequencing depth to affect clonotype sharing among donors.

Clones were sequenced by immunoSEQ multiplex PCR, and TCRdb holds only the in-frame ones, with some missing. The sample has some 2.1 million clones; around 93% are singletons. With regard to this clone: Its cognate antigen is unknown.

Trimming took off 2 bases at V and 12 bases at J, with 8 bases between the two ends. This CDR3 has 11 amino acids. Germline CDR1 reads SGHVS; CDR2 reads FQNEAQ. CD45RO-negative, CCR7-positively selected cells formed the naive CD8 fraction, excluding terminally differentiated effector memory CD45RA+ cells. Healthy HIV-negative adults without recent acute infections or vaccinations served as donors. Sequences were obtained from naive CD8+ T cells from PBMCs. The chain joins TRBV7-8 to TRBJ2-1; the D is unclear. The TCR originated in a man between 18 and 35 years old in good health. Some clones in this sample may be carry-over from other donors' samples. Written as DNA, the CDR3 is TGTGCCAGCAGCTTATCCGAGGTGCAGTTCTTC. It yields the protein CASSLSEVQFF.